The sequence of this TCR beta chain was determined in a study of molecular identifiers for immune sequencing clone quantification. Study background: Naive CD8 RNA (approximately 20,000 or 100,000 cells) was divided into five aliquots, with four sequenced.

Study-wide points: Clones with over 20 RNA copies captured over 99% of effector molecules but under 1% of naive ones.

The authors built bulk TCR libraries by previously described methods with listed TCR primers. TCRdb reprocessed the PCR reads with MiXCR, giving one entry per CDR3 protein. The table records about 630,000 distinct CDR3 sequences, less than 30% of them present only once. Ten or more counts support this clonotype. The antigen remains unidentified. Input material: naive CD8+ T cells from blood, with Jurkat cell RNA spiked in. As for subset: FACS-sorted CD8+CD4-CCR7+CD45RA+ naive T cells. The TCR sequence derives from a human donor in good health. Some libraries in this study had Jurkat cell RNA spiked in.

The CDR3 loop reads CASSLYASAIQETQYF. For the CDR3, the DNA is TGTGCCAGCAGCTTATACGCTAGCGCAATCCAAGAGACCCAGTACTTC. The chain has TRBV7-2 and TRBJ2-5; a weak D match, TRBD2 (6 bases). Germline-derived CDR1 and CDR2 are SGHTA and FQGNSA. The CDR3 spans 16 residues. Deletions cut 2 bases from V and 1 base from J, with 14 bases between.